One T cell receptor beta chain is described in this entry. Its antigen target is currently unknown. No base-level quality is on record; no much larger clone is a single base apart. The data were taken from a study of blood T cell repertoires in COVID-19 (dated by TCRdb to about 2020). For the wider study: The collaborator samples originated in the United States, Italy and Spain and spanned the acute and convalescent phases of COVID-19. The material from the prospective study consisted of cDNA or gDNA derived from T cells, B-cell-depleted T cells, or PBMCs. Subjects who had been exposed to COVID-19, were actively infected with it, or had recovered from it provided the deeply sampled blood TCRbeta repertoires that made up the dataset. The repertoires were released in a freely available public database meant as a resource for research on the immune response to SARS-CoV-2. The samples were drawn from the first 160 participants of the ongoing ImmuneRACE study and from more than 1,000 subjects provided by 6 global collaborators. Nearly every sample came with metadata listing a de-identified subject ID, COVID-19 status, age in years and sex. Where available, HLA class I and class II types were obtained from metadata supplied by the sample provider rather than from assay-based typing. Study-wide conclusions, independent of this receptor: The amount of clinical and demographic metadata varied by source and participant and was provided uncurated.

At the junction V is shortened by 0 bases and J by 4 bases, with 15 bases in between. Including cysteine and phenylalanine, the CDR3 has 16 amino acids. Only the CDR3 region is kept as DNA, spanning 48 bases read in frame from base 1. The CDR1 and CDR2 encoded by the germline V gene are ENHRY and SYGVKD. The collaborating institutions used their own protocols to collect whole blood in K2EDTA tubes. For TCRbeta analysis, collaborators shipped samples as frozen whole blood, isolated PBMCs, or DNA extracted from either of those sample types. The immunoSEQ Assay, a bias-controlled multiplex PCR, was used to amplify TCRbeta CDR3 regions from genomic DNA. The study's own analysis went as follows. Nucleated cell counts per sample were estimated from amplification of reference gene primers within the assay. Sequence reads were collapsed and filtered to measure the absolute abundance of every unique TCRbeta CDR3 rearrangement. For each sample, productive Simpson clonality was calculated as the square root of Simpson's diversity index across productive rearrangements. In its TCRdb copy, this immuneACCESS table keeps in-frame sequences only and misses some clones. Where compared with another copy, unresolved V genes explain less than half of these, and the others have no known cause. The V and J calls and clone size are taken from that table; D and trimming were inferred from the DNA. The sample yields 30,000 to 45,000 clones; approximately 91% were counted once. The ten largest clones capture roughly 19% of the sample.

The TCR sequence derives from an older man with acute or convalescent COVID-19. The source material was peripheral blood. The chain uses TRBV10-3 and TRBJ2-5; TRBD1 is a weak D gene call, 6 bases matching. The DNA sequence reads TGTGCCATCAGTGAGTCAGGGCAGGGGAGTCGAGAGACCCAGTACTTC. Translated, it gives CAISESGQGSRETQYF.